Listed below are T cell receptor beta chains from one sample, sequenced in a study of Ad26.COV2.S vaccination and SARS-CoV-2 variants. Sequencing used immunoSEQ multiplex PCR; TCRdb keeps in-frame clones, though not all of them. The sample carries hundreds of thousands of clones, about 89% recorded once. The sample in question was peripheral blood, obtained in a trial of Ad26.COV2.S vaccine versus placebo. The receptors were gathered from a person aged 18 to 59 who received the Ad26.COV2.S COVID-19 vaccine or a placebo. Each CDR3 is given with its conserved first and last residue. Fields, in order: clone size, D gene, J gene, V gene, CDR3 DNA, CDR3 protein. D genes are given only for firm matches. Size values are once, few and many counts, or a class for expanded clones, and some rows have none.

few,-,TRBJ1-2,TRBV7-9,TGTGCCAGCAGCTGGGGAGGACAGTCTATGGGCTACACCTTC,CASSWGGQSMGYTF
-,-,TRBJ2-5,TRBV3-1/TRBV3-2,TGTGCCAGCAGCCGCCGGGTGCAAGAGACCCAGTACTTC,CASSRRVQETQYF
-,TRBD1,TRBJ2-7,TRBV7-2,TGTGCCAGCAGCTTTAGACAGGGGGAGGACGAGCAGTACTTC,CASSFRQGEDEQYF
-,TRBD1,TRBJ1-2,TRBV27,TGTGCCAGCAGTTCCCCCCGGGACAGGTTTACCGGCTACACCTTC,CASSSPRDRFTGYTF
-,TRBD2,TRBJ2-7,TRBV3-1/TRBV3-2,TGTGCCAGCAGGTCAACTAGCGGGGGGTATTACGAGCAGTACTTC,CASRSTSGGYYEQYF
-,-,TRBJ1-5,TRBV29-1,TGCAGCGTTGAAGAGGGGGGGTCCGGGAATCAGCCCCAGCATTTT,CSVEEGGSGNQPQHF
-,-,TRBJ2-2,TRBV7-2,TGTGCCAGCAGCCTATATTGGGCCCTAAACACCGGGGAGCTGTTTTTT,CASSLYWALNTGELFF
once,-,TRBJ1-6,TRBV19,TGTGCCAGTAGTACCAGAGACTATAATTCACCCCTCCACTTT,CASSTRDYNSPLHF
-,TRBD1,TRBJ2-1,TRBV18,TGTGCCAGCTCACCTGAGGACAGGGGGCTGTACAATGAGCAGTTCTTC,CASSPEDRGLYNEQFF
-,-,TRBJ1-3,TRBV14,TGTGCCAGCAGCCAAATTCACCCTGGAAACACCATATATTTT,CASSQIHPGNTIYF
-,TRBD2,TRBJ2-4,TRBV2,TGTGCCAGCAGTGAAGAGCGGACTAGAGGTCACTTC,CASSEERTRGHF
-,-,TRBJ2-7,TRBV19,TGTGCCAGTAGTAGAGGGACTCCTGCCTACGAGCAGTACTTC,CASSRGTPAYEQYF
-,TRBD1,TRBJ2-1,TRBV7-8,TGTGCCAGCAGCTTAGTAAACCGGGACAGTAACTACAATGAGCAGTTCTTC,CASSLVNRDSNYNEQFF
-,TRBD1,TRBJ2-7,TRBV5-1,TGCGCCAGCAGCACAGGACAGGGCTACGAGCAGTACTTC,CASSTGQGYEQYF
-,TRBD1,TRBJ1-1,TRBV10-2,TGCGCCAGCAGTCCCGGGACAGTGAACACTGAAGCTTTCTTT,CASSPGTVNTEAFF
-,-,TRBJ1-1,TRBV2,TGTGCCAGCAGCGGGGATGTGAACACTGAAGCTTTCTTT,CASSGDVNTEAFF
-,-,TRBJ2-7,TRBV6-1,TGTGCCAGCAGTGAAGTGACAGGTCCCTACGAGCAGTACTTC,CASSEVTGPYEQYF
-,-,TRBJ1-2,TRBV7-2,TGTGCCAGCAGCTTCCAGACAGGTCCCGTCTATGGCTACACCTTC,CASSFQTGPVYGYTF
-,-,TRBJ1-1,TRBV5-5,TGTGCCAGCGAATACAGAGCTGGGGACACTGAAGCTTTCTTT,CASEYRAGDTEAFF
-,TRBD1,TRBJ2-7,TRBV7-9,TGTGCCAGCGGCCGGACAGGCCCGTACGAGCAGTACTTC,CASGRTGPYEQYF
-,TRBD1,TRBJ2-5,TRBV2,TGTGCCAGCAGTAGACAGGGGGCGATAGGAGAGACCCAGTACTTC,CASSRQGAIGETQYF
-,-,TRBJ2-2,TRBV12-5,TGTGCCCCGGGTCCGAGGTCCTCGAACACCGGGGAGCTGTTTTTT,CAPGPRSSNTGELFF
-,-,TRBJ1-2,TRBV7-9,TGTGCCAGCAGCGGGACGGGGGCTAAGGGAACCTATGGCTACACCTTC,CASSGTGAKGTYGYTF
-,-,TRBJ2-7,TRBV11-2,TGTGCCAGCAGGGGAGGAAGGGACAGCAGCTCCTACGAGCAGTACTTC,CASRGGRDSSSYEQYF
-,-,TRBJ2-7,TRBV27,TGTGCCAGCAGTTTATGGGCAGGGGGGGGTGAGCAGTACTTC,CASSLWAGGGEQYF
-,-,TRBJ2-7,TRBV5-6,TGTGCCAGCAGCTTTGCAGGGCGGGATCGCGAGCAGTACTTC,CASSFAGRDREQYF
-,TRBD1,TRBJ2-7,TRBV7-9,TGTGCCAGCGAGGACAGGAAGACCTACGAGCAGTACTTC,CASEDRKTYEQYF
-,-,TRBJ2-1,TRBV6-5,TGTGCCAGCAGCCAACCGGGTGTTACCTACAATGAGCAGTTCTTC,CASSQPGVTYNEQFF
-,TRBD1,TRBJ1-4,TRBV7-9,TGTGCCAGCAGTCCTACCGGGACAGGCAGTGAAAAACTGTTTTTT,CASSPTGTGSEKLFF
-,-,TRBJ2-5,TRBV25-1,TGTGCCAGCAGTGTGGGAAAAGAGACCCAGTACTTC,CASSVGKETQYF
-,-,TRBJ2-3,TRBV24-1,TGTGCCACCAGTGGAAAGGGTAAAGATACGCAGTATTTT,CATSGKGKDTQYF
-,TRBD2,TRBJ2-5,TRBV2,TGTGCCAGCACCCAGCGGGGACAAGAGACCCAGTACTTC,CASTQRGQETQYF
-,TRBD2,TRBJ2-7,TRBV5-1,TGCGCCAGCAGCCTCCTCGGGACTAGCGATATCTACGAGCAGTACTTC,CASSLLGTSDIYEQYF
-,-,TRBJ1-5,TRBV2,TGTGCCAGCAGAGCCCAACAGGGTCCTCAGCCCCAGCATTTT,CASRAQQGPQPQHF
-,-,TRBJ2-5,TRBV5-1,TGCGCCAGCAGCCCCGACCAAGAGACCCAGTACTTC,CASSPDQETQYF
-,TRBD2,TRBJ2-5,TRBV19,TGTGCCAGTAGCCGGACTAGCGGGTATATACAAGAGACCCAGTACTTC,CASSRTSGYIQETQYF
-,TRBD1,TRBJ2-3,TRBV24-1,TGTGCCACCGGACAGGTGGGCACAGATACGCAGTATTTT,CATGQVGTDTQYF